This T cell receptor (beta chain) was found in a study of breast tumors, draining lymph nodes, adjacent tissues. This clonotype showed up many times. One entry per CDR3 protein results from TCRdb running MiXCR on the multiplex PCR reads. The data show around 150,000 distinct CDR3 sequences, approximately 20% seen once. The germline V and J ends were trimmed by 2 bases and 1 base, with 2 bases remaining between them. Germline values: CDR1 MRHNA, CDR2 SNTAGT. CDR3 size: 13 residues. Breast cancer patients provided tissue from their axillary draining lymph nodes. The J gene is TRBJ2-2, the V gene TRBV6-4; no clear D gene. Material for sequencing was axillary lymph node tissue. The clonotype was recovered from a female donor with breast cancer. Some clones in this sample may be carry-over from other donors' samples. CDR3 region: CASSDGNTGELFF. CDR3 DNA: TGTGCCAGCAGTGACGGGAACACCGGGGAGCTGTTTTTT.